These 30 T cell receptor beta chains were all obtained from the same sample, sequenced in a study of blood T cell repertoires in COVID-19. Here immunoSEQ multiplex PCR was the method, and the copy in TCRdb shows in-frame clones only, minus some. The data show under 250,000 clones, just over 85% seen once. The sample consisted of peripheral blood. The receptors stem from a man aged 45-65 years with COVID-19, enrolled during active disease.

V gene TRBV18 combines with J gene TRBJ2-7; perhaps TRBD2 as D (5 bases). This CDR3 has 14 amino acids. Germline V gene sequence: CDR1 KGHSH, CDR2 LQKENI. V lost 3 bases and J lost 3, with 12 bases in between. The CDR3 loop reads CASSPLSDFYEQYF. The CDR3 DNA follows: TGTGCCAGCTCACCCCTGTCGGACTTCTACGAGCAGTACTTC. The full variable domain, in which reference TRBV18 and TRBJ2-7 provide the parts outside the CDR3, is NAGVMQNPRHLVRRRGQEARLRCSPMKGHSHVYWYRQLPEEGLKFMVYLQKENIIDESGMPKERFSAEFPKEGPSILRIQQVVRGDSAAYFCASSPLSDFYEQYFGPGTRLTVT.

The rearrangement uses TRBV30 and TRBJ1-6; perhaps TRBD1 as D (5 bases). The CDR3 runs to 13 residues. Per the germline V gene, CDR1 is GTSNPN and CDR2 is SVGIG (reference sequence). Trimming removed 1 base from V and 8 bases from J, with 9 bases in between. CDR3 residues: CAWSAGADSPLHF. The CDR3 coding sequence is TGTGCCTGGAGTGCTGGGGCGGATTCACCCCTCCACTTT.

The rearrangement joins TRBV23-1 to TRBJ2-2; 11 positions agree with TRBD2. TRBV23-1 is given ORF status, its function remaining uncertain. V lost 4 bases to trimming and J lost 2 bases; unmatched junction nucleotides: 9. CDR3 length equals 18 residues. DNA of the CDR3: TGCGCCAGCAGTCGTGGGACTAGCGGAGGTGTCAACACCGGGGAGCTGTTTTTT. It codes for CASSRGTSGGVNTGELFF.

This clone occurred a few times. The chain has TRBV6-2 or TRBV6-3 and TRBJ2-5; 7 positions agree with TRBD2. V trimming: 4 bases; J trimming: 2 bases; junction bases outside the gene matches: 4. The germline V gene encodes CDR1 MNHEY and CDR2 SVGEGT. This CDR3 is 14 amino acids long. The CDR3 sequence: CASSSSAGQETQYF. CDR3 sequence (DNA): TGTGCCAGCAGTTCCTCAGCGGGACAAGAGACCCAGTACTTC.

DNA for the CDR3: TGTGCCAGCAGCAATCACAGGGGGCTGGGGACTGAAGCTTTCTTT. This codes for CASSNHRGLGTEAFF. This rearrangement joins TRBV7-9 to TRBJ1-1; 9 bases are a match to TRBD1. This CDR3 comprises 15 residues. Germline V gene lookup returns CDR1 SEHNR and CDR2 FQNEAQ (reference sequence). V shed 5 bases and J 5 bases; nucleotides not matched to a gene: 9.

The chain employs TRBV7-9 and TRBJ2-3; D is unclear. Germline loops: CDR1 SEHNR, CDR2 FQNEAQ (reference sequence). The V gene lost 1 base and the J gene lost 5 bases, with 4 bases spanning the gap. This CDR3 region has 12 residues. The CDR3 region has the DNA TGTGCCAGCAGCTTAGAGCGAGATACGCAGTATTTT. This sequence encodes CASSLERDTQYF.

The chain uses TRBV5-5 and TRBJ2-1; 12 bases map to TRBD2. With V trimmed by 6 bases and J by 6 bases, 16 bases remained unmatched. Germline-derived CDR1 and CDR2 are SGHKS and YYEKEE (reference sequence). The CDR3 runs 18 residues. CDR3 sequence reads: CASNRRLAGAERLNEQFF. CDR3 nucleotide sequence: TGTGCCAGCAACAGAAGACTAGCGGGAGCCGAACGACTCAATGAGCAGTTCTTC.

This chain connects TRBV4-3 to TRBJ2-2; possibly TRBD1 for D (6 bases). CDR3 size: 14 residues. Trimming took 1 base from V and 7 from J, leaving 10 bases between them. The germline gives CDR1 LGHNA, CDR2 YSLEER. The CDR3 bases are TGCGCCAGCAGCCAAGGGGGGCATTTCGGGGAGCTGTTTTTT. Translating gives CASSQGGHFGELFF.

This chain links TRBV11-2 with TRBJ2-3, with 9 bases that match TRBD2. This CDR3 has 14 residues. V trimming: 5 bases; J trimming: 2 bases; junction bases outside the gene matches: 2. Germline lookup yields CDR1 SGHAT and CDR2 FQNNGV. CDR3 in DNA: TGTGCCAGCAGCATAGCGGGGGTCACAGATACGCAGTATTTT. It encodes CASSIAGVTDTQYF.

The rearrangement uses TRBV19 and TRBJ2-2; D perhaps matches TRBD2 (6 bases). Per the germline V gene, CDR1 is LNHDA and CDR2 is SQIVND (reference sequence). This CDR3 contains 14 residues. CDR3 loop: CAAGEGRHTGELFF. CDR3 DNA sequence: TGTGCAGCGGGCGAGGGGCGCCACACCGGGGAGCTGTTTTTT.

V is TRBV3-1 (or the pseudogene TRBV3-2) and J is TRBJ2-4, with a tentative D call TRBD1 (5 bases). This CDR3 is 17 amino acids long. Germline V gene data show CDR1 as LGHDT and CDR2 as YNNKEL (reference sequence). V was clipped by 3 bases and J by 3 bases, with 18 bases between them. The CDR3 DNA follows: TGTGCCAGCAGCCACACCTCCGCCGACAGAAACAAAAACATTCAGTACTTC. Its translation: CASSHTSADRNKNIQYF.

The chain joins TRBV30 to TRBJ1-4, with TRBD1 identical over 7 bases. Germline CDR1 is GTSNPN and CDR2 is SVGIG (reference sequence). With V trimmed by 0 bases and J by 3 bases, 4 bases remained unmatched. The CDR3 loop spans 15 amino acids. Written as DNA, the CDR3 is TGTGCCTGGAGTGTGGGACAGTCTGCTAATGAAAAACTGTTTTTT. Residues: CAWSVGQSANEKLFF.

The chain links TRBV7-3 to TRBJ2-1; D ambiguous. V lost 1 base and J lost 1, with 5 bases in between. The CDR3 has 14 residues. Germline V gene sequence: CDR1 SGHTA, CDR2 FQGTGA. This CDR3 reads CASSLSGSYNEQFF. CDR3 nucleotides: TGTGCCAGCAGCTTAAGCGGATCCTACAATGAGCAGTTCTTC.

This clone was seen only a few times. The V gene is TRBV27, the J gene TRBJ1-1; D unresolved. Between the trimmed V and J ends, which lost 7 bases and 1 base, there was a span of 10 bases. The germline V gene encodes CDR1 MNHEY and CDR2 SMNVEV (reference sequence). The CDR3 extends over 13 amino acids. The CDR3: CASMVLSNTEAFF. The DNA for the CDR3 is TGTGCCAGCATGGTACTATCGAACACTGAAGCTTTCTTT.

V and J are TRBV5-4 and TRBJ1-1, with 8 bases that match TRBD1. The CDR3 totals 15 residues. Germline V CDR1 and CDR2: SGHNT, YYREEE (reference sequence). V was clipped by 4 bases and J by 3 bases; unmatched bases: 8. The CDR3 nucleotides read TGTGCCAGCAGCGGCGCAGGGGGCGGGGACACTGAAGCTTTCTTT. This translates into CASSGAGGGDTEAFF.

This rearrangement joins TRBV19 to TRBJ1-3; possibly TRBD1 for D (6 bases). Germline CDR1 is LNHDA and CDR2 is SQIVND (reference sequence). The CDR3 has 14 amino acids. The germline V and J ends were trimmed by 4 bases and 1 base, with 8 bases remaining between them. The CDR3 region has the DNA TGTGCCAGTAGTAGGACAGTTTCTGGAAACACCATATATTTT. Translating it yields CASSRTVSGNTIYF.

This clone appeared a single time. The V and J genes are TRBV27 and TRBJ2-6; possibly TRBD1 for D (6 bases). Per the germline V gene, CDR1 is MNHEY and CDR2 is SMNVEV (reference sequence). Between the trimmed V and J ends, which lost 3 bases and 4 bases, there was a span of 19 bases. The CDR3 is made up of 18 amino acids. CDR3 coding DNA: TGTGCCAGCAGTTTGGTACAGGGCGGCATCAGGGGGGCCAACGTCCTGACTTTC. Its translation: CASSLVQGGIRGANVLTF.

The chain employs TRBV6-6 and TRBJ2-1; 15 positions match TRBD2. The CDR3 runs to 17 residues. The V gene end was trimmed by 5 bases and the J gene end by 6 bases; junction bases not matched to a gene: 8. The germline CDR1 and CDR2 sequences are MNHNY and SVGAGI (reference sequence). CDR3 amino acids: CASSPGLAGGPGNEQFF. The CDR3 DNA follows: TGTGCCAGCAGTCCTGGACTAGCGGGGGGGCCTGGCAATGAGCAGTTCTTC.

This chain links TRBV28 with TRBJ1-2, with D possibly TRBD1 on 6 matching bases. This CDR3 has 15 residues. Germline values: CDR1 MDHEN, CDR2 SYDVKM. Trimming cost V 7 bases and J 2 bases, with 17 bases left between them. CDR3 sequence (DNA): TGTGCCAGCAAGGGCCAGGACGGGACAAACTATGGCTACACCTTC. Its protein is CASKGQDGTNYGYTF.

CDR3 protein: CASSPVHTEAFF. The CDR3 nucleotides read TGTGCCAGCAGTCCTGTCCACACTGAAGCTTTCTTT. The chain employs TRBV14 and TRBJ1-1, with D hard to call. V was pared by 6 bases and J by 3 bases, with 8 bases between. Germline values: CDR1 SGHDN, CDR2 FVKESK. CDR3 length: 12 residues.

The gene calls are TRBV4-3 and TRBJ2-3; a weak D match, TRBD1 (6 bases). V lost 1 base to trimming and J lost 1 base, with 18 bases between them. Germline-derived CDR1 and CDR2 are LGHNA and YSLEER. The CDR3 sequence is 18 residues long. This CDR3 is CASSQGTQDSDGTDTQYF. The CDR3 DNA is TGCGCCAGCAGCCAAGGTACCCAGGACAGCGATGGCACAGATACGCAGTATTTT.

The V gene is TRBV7-8, the J gene TRBJ2-7; the D gene is possibly TRBD1 (5 bases). The CDR3 runs to 15 residues. Trimming left V 6 bases short and J 0 bases short, with 15 bases between. Germline V gives CDR1 SGHVS, CDR2 FQNEAQ. The CDR3 nucleotides read TGTGCCAGCAGGAAGGACACCTTGAGCTCCTACGAGCAGTACTTC. Its protein is CASRKDTLSSYEQYF.

This chain joins TRBV7-9 and TRBJ2-1; 8 bases line up with TRBD1. Germline V gives CDR1 SEHNR, CDR2 FQNEAQ (reference sequence). J lost 6 bases, V lost 3 bases, and 4 bases had no gene match. The CDR3 length is 14 residues. The CDR3 bases are TGTGCCAGCAGCTTTGGACAGGGAATCAATGAGCAGTTCTTC. It codes for CASSFGQGINEQFF.

The chain couples TRBV6-6 to TRBJ2-5; a weak D match, TRBD2 (5 bases). Germline loops: CDR1 MNHNY, CDR2 SVGAGI (reference sequence). The V gene lost 9 bases and the J gene lost 5 bases, with 10 bases spanning the gap. The CDR3 is made up of 11 amino acids. CDR3 protein: CASTWEETQYF. CDR3 bases: TGTGCCAGTACGTGGGAGGAGACCCAGTACTTC.

The V and J genes are TRBV29-1 and TRBJ1-2, with TRBD1 identical over 10 bases. The germline V gene has CDR1 SQVTM and CDR2 ANQGSEA. J lost 4 bases, V lost 4 bases, and 12 bases had no gene match. The CDR3 loop spans 16 amino acids. CDR3: CSVGGRQGAQSYGYTF. The CDR3 region has the DNA TGCAGCGTTGGGGGTCGACAGGGGGCGCAAAGCTATGGCTACACCTTC.

This CDR3 reads CASSGQLGGYTF. The CDR3 coding sequence is TGTGCCAGCTCCGGACAGTTGGGTGGCTACACCTTC. The chain has TRBV28 and TRBJ1-2, with TRBD1 as a possible D gene (6 bases). The V gene's germline CDR1 is MDHEN and CDR2 SYDVKM. V was pared by 8 bases and J by 7 bases, with 14 bases between. This CDR3 is built from 12 residues.

The chain recombines TRBV5-8 with TRBJ2-5; D is undetermined. CDR3 length: 12 amino acids. V was shortened by 0 bases and J by 5 bases, with 5 bases between the two germline ends. CDR1 is SGHTS, CDR2 YDEGEE, per germline. The CDR3 region has the DNA TGTGCCAGCAGCTTGGAAGCGGAGACCCAGTACTTC. It is translated as CASSLEAETQYF.

This sequence joins TRBV10-3 and TRBJ2-7; a possible D gene is TRBD1 (7 bases). V shed 0 bases and J shed 7 bases, with 19 bases lying between them. The CDR3 extends over 16 amino acids. The germline gives CDR1 ENHRY, CDR2 SYGVKD. CDR3 sequence (DNA): TGTGCCATCAGTGAGTCGGGGGGCACAGGGGTGGGAGAGCAGTACTTC. As protein: CAISESGGTGVGEQYF.

The chain employs TRBV7-2 and TRBJ2-3; TRBD1 agrees at 7 bases. Germline CDR1 reads SGHTA; CDR2 reads FQGNSA. Trimming removed 2 bases from V and 0 bases from J; junction bases left unmatched: 2. The CDR3 contains 15 residues. This chain's CDR3 is CASSLNRGSTDTQYF. In DNA, the CDR3 is TGTGCCAGCAGCTTAAACAGGGGTAGCACAGATACGCAGTATTTT.

J is TRBJ2-7 and V is TRBV11-2; maybe TRBD2 (5 bases). This CDR3 has 12 residues. The V and J ends lost 1 base and 5 bases respectively, with 6 bases between them. Germline V CDR1 and CDR2: SGHAT, FQNNGV. The CDR3 region has the DNA TGTGCCAGCAGCTTAGGAGGGAACGAGCAGTACTTC. Translating it yields CASSLGGNEQYF.